Listed here is a single T cell receptor beta chain. No cognate antigen has been identified for it. Within one base of it there is no much larger clone, and no base qualities were kept. TCRbeta CDR3 regions were amplified from genomic DNA by means of the immunoSEQ Assay, a bias-controlled multiplex PCR. The source study handled its data this way. Within the assay, amplification of reference gene primers was used to estimate how many nucleated cells each sample contained. To quantify the absolute abundance of each unique TCRbeta CDR3 rearrangement, sequence reads were collapsed and filtered. Productive Simpson clonality was computed per sample as the square root of Simpson's diversity index over productive rearrangements. TCRdb took this table from immuneACCESS and kept in-frame rearrangements with V and J called. Such tables lack part of the clones; where checked against another copy, unresolved V genes explain under half of the gap, and the rest is unexplained. Clone size and the V and J calls come from that table; the DNA yielded D and trimming. The sample table contains around 200,000 clones; only one count was recorded for roughly 89% of them. The leading ten clones occupy 0.6% to 0.8% of the sample.

This sample is drawn from a study of blood T cell repertoires in COVID-19 (dated by TCRdb to 2019 to 2021). For context, the study as a whole: The collaborator samples originated in the United States, Italy and Spain and spanned the acute and convalescent phases of COVID-19. The material from the prospective study consisted of cDNA or gDNA derived from T cells, B-cell-depleted T cells, or PBMCs. Deeply sampled blood TCRbeta repertoires from subjects exposed to, actively infected with, or recovered from COVID-19 were included in the dataset. A freely available public database, intended as a resource for researchers studying the immune response to SARS-CoV-2, is where the repertoires were released. The samples were drawn from the first 160 participants of the ongoing ImmuneRACE study and from 950 to 1,500 subjects provided by 6 global collaborators. Nearly every sample came with metadata listing a de-identified subject ID, COVID-19 status, age in years and sex. HLA class I and class II types, where available, came from metadata supplied by the sample provider rather than from assay-based typing.

What the research found in general, with its limitations: How much clinical and demographic metadata was included differed by source and by participant, and the metadata was provided uncurated.

Whole blood was collected in K2EDTA tubes by collaborating institutions according to the institutions' own protocols. Collaborator samples were shipped for TCRbeta analysis as frozen whole blood, isolated PBMCs, or DNA extracted from either sample type. The sequencing input was peripheral blood. The clonotype comes from a man over 45 with acute or convalescent COVID-19.

The CDR3 corresponds to CSVSGTGGNTIYF. At the DNA level, the sequence is TGCAGCGTCTCCGGGACAGGGGGAAACACCATATATTTT. Here the chain combines TRBV29-1 and TRBJ1-3, with 9 middle bases fitting TRBD1. CDR1 and CDR2 are drawn from the germline V gene: SQVTM, ANQGSEA. Inclusive of the bounding cysteine and phenylalanine, the CDR3 is 13 residues long. The entry retains the CDR3 DNA only, 39 bases that are in frame from base 1. Germline trimming: 6 bases from V, 4 bases from J; junction bases outside gene matches: 4.